The 2 T cell receptor delta chains listed next were all sequenced from one sample in a study of gamma delta lymphoproliferative disorders and STAT genes. Genomic DNA from isolated PBMCs served as the sequencing template. TCRdb applied CATT to the multiplex PCR reads for clone calling. Of 600 to 800 delta-chain clones in the sample, less than 2% were seen once. Sequencing was carried out using blood. All receptors derive from a human donor in good health.

This clone showed up just a few times. Since a far larger clone is one base different, this is likely a read error. Other DNA sequences in the same sample also yield this CDR3. The genes are TRDV2 and TRDJ1; the match to TRDD3 covers 9 bases. The germline V gene encodes CDR1 GEAIGNYY and CDR2 EKD. The CDR3 loop spans 21 amino acids. CDR3 residues: CACDTVGKTGGLGESTDKLIF. CDR3 bases: TGTGCCTGTGACACCGTAGGGAAAACTGGGGGACTTGGGGAGTCCACCGACAAACTCATCTTT.

A note on this clone: A read error is the likely source, as a far larger clone sits one nucleotide away. The rearrangement joins TRDV1 to TRDJ1; 12 bases align to TRDD3. The CDR3 sequence is 25 residues long. CDR1 and CDR2 from the germline V gene are TSWWSYY and QGS. CDR3 residues: CALEELTIGPLLFWGIRVMTDKLIF. The CDR3 DNA is TGTGCTCTTGAGGAACTTACTATTGGACCCCTTCTTTTCTGGGGGATACGCGTGATGACCGATAAACTCATCTTT.